A selection of T cell receptor beta chains follows, all from one sample in a study of shared clonotypes between healthy human individuals. The data were produced by immunoSEQ multiplex PCR, yet TCRdb's version contains in-frame clones alone and is incomplete. The sample consists of about 1.5 million clones, approximately 98% of them appearing once. The source material was naive CD4+ T cells sorted from blood. The origin of the receptors is a young man in good health. Both conserved end residues are trimmed from each CDR3.

V	J	length	CDR3
TRBV28	TRBJ1-2	11	ASNPRSVGSYT
TRBV28	TRBJ2-4	13	ASTPSGLLTDIQY
TRBV19	TRBJ1-5	13	ASTIGGSGNQPQH
TRBV5-1	TRBJ2-5	13	ASSLDPGSQETQY
TRBV7-2	TRBJ2-1	13	ASSQQGASYNEQF
TRBV21-1	TRBJ1-5	17	ASSKGDLKGLASNQPQH
TRBV9	TRBJ1-2	11	ASSVVEGVGYT
TRBV6-5	TRBJ2-3	13	ASSTWTAGTDTQY
TRBV28	TRBJ1-5	12	ASSLGRANQPQH
TRBV7-8	TRBJ2-7	9	ASGQGYEQY
TRBV2	TRBJ2-5	14	ASSKSAGGYQETQY
TRBV29-1	TRBJ2-5	11	SVAQDFQETQY
TRBV9	TRBJ2-5	13	ASTRSGAGQETQY
TRBV15	TRBJ1-1	11	ATSRAHLPEAF
TRBV2	TRBJ2-5	9	ASKGSETQY
TRBV28	TRBJ2-7	14	ASSSWALAVSYEQY
TRBV15	TRBJ2-5	14	ATSRKHRDTQETQY
TRBV11-2	TRBJ2-7	13	ASSLPDRGPYEQY
TRBV5-1	TRBJ1-1	16	ASSRLGLGTGGNTEAF
TRBV29-1	TRBJ2-1	10	SVDSRYNEQF
TRBV4-3	TRBJ1-5	13	ASSQSRDRGSPQH
TRBV27	TRBJ2-7	13	ASSLFWGLNYEQY
TRBV18	TRBJ2-4	17	ASSPETGTGVLTKNIQY
TRBV10-3	TRBJ2-2	9	AISTTGELF
TRBV5-1	TRBJ2-3	14	ASSLELAGARDTQY
TRBV11-2	TRBJ2-5	12	ASRRLAVQETQY
TRBV7-9	TRBJ2-7	13	ASSEAASQAYEQY
TRBV5-4	TRBJ2-1	11	ASSWASGRESL
TRBV11-2	TRBJ2-7	11	ASSLDVKREQY
TRBV2	TRBJ1-4	13	ASRPDTATNEKLF
TRBV6-1	TRBJ1-5	11	ASSQVLGPPQH
TRBV28	TRBJ2-7	12	ASRGTSPTYEQY
TRBV5-8	TRBJ2-1	10	ASRWTHNEQF
TRBV6-1	TRBJ1-2	9	ASSLAGGYT
TRBV15	TRBJ2-7	10	ATSLTGYERY
TRBV5-1	TRBJ1-5	14	ASSFGTGGNNQPQH
TRBV6-6	TRBJ2-3	13	ATRGQGGPTDTQY
TRBV14	TRBJ1-1	13	ASSRRTGGFTEAF
TRBV5-6	TRBJ2-7	13	ASSQGLAGFYEQY
TRBV11-3	TRBJ2-6	14	ASSLGGPSGANVLT
TRBV5-1	TRBJ2-1	13	ASSSLGLGLNEQF
TRBV13	TRBJ2-3	14	ASSLGIRLGADTQY
TRBV30	TRBJ1-2	13	AWIPAGGLNYGYT
TRBV5-4	TRBJ2-7	13	ASSESLGSSYEQY
TRBV5-1	TRBJ2-2	14	ASSLYSSGGTGELF
TRBV5-4	TRBJ2-7	13	ASSSGTSGRNEQY
TRBV15	TRBJ2-7	12	ATSRARALYEQY
TRBV11-2	TRBJ2-5	11	ASSSGQQETQY
TRBV9	TRBJ2-7	12	ASSPGPGGAEQY
TRBV7-9	TRBJ2-7	15	ASSQPRFEGEVYEQY
TRBV28	TRBJ2-4	12	ASSFASGKNIQY
TRBV18	TRBJ1-5	13	ASSPGHLGNQPQH
TRBV28	TRBJ2-7	10	ASSLTPYEQY
TRBV9	TRBJ2-7	13	ASSVGGSGRYEQY
TRBV27	TRBJ2-6	14	ATLGGIRSGANVLT